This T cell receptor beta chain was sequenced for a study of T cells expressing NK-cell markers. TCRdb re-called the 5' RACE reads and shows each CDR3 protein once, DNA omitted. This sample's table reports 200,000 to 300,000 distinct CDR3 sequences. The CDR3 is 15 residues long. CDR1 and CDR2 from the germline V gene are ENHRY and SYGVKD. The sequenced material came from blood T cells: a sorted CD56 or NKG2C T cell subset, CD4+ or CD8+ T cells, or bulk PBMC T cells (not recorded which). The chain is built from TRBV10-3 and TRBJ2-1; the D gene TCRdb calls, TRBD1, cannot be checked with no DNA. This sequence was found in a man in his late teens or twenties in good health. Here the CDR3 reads CAITGVRSSYNEQFF.